Below, 10 T cell receptor beta chains from the same sample are listed, as sequenced in a study of CD8+CD57+ T cells in acquired aplastic anemia. Genomic DNA provided the template from which TCR beta VDJ and CDR3 profiles were obtained. TCRdb re-analysed the reads in MiXCR, keeping a single row per CDR3 protein. This sample carries about 190,000 distinct CDR3 sequences, 64% of them seen once, and the ten largest clones take roughly 50%. The specimen sequenced was sorted CD4+, CD8+, or CD8+CD57+ T cells (not recorded which) from PBMCs. Receptors were obtained from a human donor with severe aplastic anemia or a healthy control (not recorded which).

Only one count was recorded for this clonotype. V and J are TRBV2 and TRBJ2-3; tentative D call: TRBD2 (6 bases). Germline-derived CDR1 and CDR2 are SNHLY and FYNNEI. The CDR3 loop spans 16 amino acids. Trimming stripped 9 bases from V and 0 bases from J, with 19 bases between. The CDR3 is CASHGGDGVSTDTQYF. The CDR3 bases are TGTGCCAGTCACGGCGGGGACGGAGTAAGCACAGATACGCAGTATTTT.

This sequence joins TRBV25-1 and TRBJ2-7; possible D gene TRBD2, 5 bases. The CDR3 is 14 residues long. V was cut by 8 bases and J by 5 bases, with 19 bases left in between. Looked up from germline, CDR1 is MGHDK and CDR2 is SYGVNS. CDR3 region: CASSPPVSGNEQYF. Written as DNA, the CDR3 is TGTGCCAGCTCACCACCGGTCAGCGGCAACGAGCAGTACTTC.

The chain employs TRBV10-3 and TRBJ1-2; tentatively, D is TRBD1 (5 bases). Germline values: CDR1 ENHRY, CDR2 SYGVKD. The CDR3 totals 13 residues. The V end lost 10 bases, the J end lost 5 bases, and 17 bases lay between the germline ends. The CDR3 reads CATYAFGGYGYTF. CDR3 in DNA: TGTGCCACCTACGCTTTCGGGGGGTATGGCTACACCTTC.

Details on this clonotype: In this CDR3 the conserved last residue, phenylalanine or tryptophan, is missing, so a read error is likely. No DNA is shown, since the ends of the CDR3 on it are uncertain; the CDR3 is the one TCRdb lists. V gene TRBV5-4 combines with J gene TRBJ2-5. The germline gives CDR1 SGHNT, CDR2 YYREEE (reference sequence). Including both end residues, the CDR3 is 16 amino acids long. The CDR3 loop reads CASSFQYLWNGYTFGS.

V usage is TRBV10-3 and J usage is TRBJ1-6; D gene unclear. V was trimmed by 11 bases and J by 9 bases, leaving 14 bases between them. The CDR3 length is 12 residues. CDR1 and CDR2 from the germline V gene are ENHRY and SYGVKD. The CDR3 loop reads CASNGMSSPLHF. In DNA form, the CDR3 reads TGTGCCTCCAATGGCATGTCTTCACCCCTCCACTTT.

The chain employs TRBV15 and TRBJ1-4, with 7 bases identical to TRBD1. Germline V CDR1 and CDR2: LNHNV, YYDKDF (reference sequence). The CDR3 is made up of 14 amino acids. V was pared by 4 bases and J by 6 bases, with 5 bases of the junction left unmatched. The CDR3 loop reads CATSIRGIDEKLFF. DNA for the CDR3: TGTGCCACCAGCATCAGGGGGATTGATGAAAAACTGTTTTTT.

The chain uses TRBV10-3 and TRBJ2-7; tentatively, D is TRBD2 (7 bases). The CDR3 totals 14 residues. CDR1 is ENHRY and CDR2 is SYGVKD in the germline V gene. Trimming stripped 10 bases from V and 2 bases from J, with 18 bases between. CDR3 nucleotides: TGTGCCACCTCCTATAAGGGGGGGCCCTACGAGCAGTACTTC. As protein: CATSYKGGPYEQYF.

The chain uses TRBV12-3 or TRBV12-4 and TRBJ2-6; D unresolved. V lost 8 bases and J 0 bases, leaving 8 bases between the germline ends. The CDR3 loop spans 14 amino acids. The CDR3 DNA sequence: TGTGCCAGCGCTCCAGACTCTGGGGCCAACGTCCTGACTTTC. Protein: CASAPDSGANVLTF.

CDR3 region: CASWDGSYEQYF. DNA for the CDR3: TGTGCCAGCTGGGACGGGTCCTACGAGCAGTACTTC. V usage is TRBV6-5 and J usage is TRBJ2-7; tentatively, D is TRBD1 or TRBD2 (5 bases each). Germline CDR1 MNHEY, CDR2 SVGAGI. CDR3 length: 12 residues. V lost 8 bases, J lost 1 base, and 9 bases lay in between.

This clonotype has a count of ten or more. The chain carries TRBV2 and TRBJ2-1, with a tentative D call TRBD2 (5 bases). The CDR3 spans 12 residues. Germline-derived CDR1 and CDR2 are SNHLY and FYNNEI. The V and J ends lost 10 bases and 7 bases respectively, with 14 bases between them. The CDR3, as DNA: TGTGCCACATTCCCACCGGGGAATGAGCAGTTCTTC. Translation: CATFPPGNEQFF.